The rows below give T cell receptor beta chains drawn from one sample of a study of tumor-infiltrating lymphocytes in primary liver carcinoma. TCRdb used MiXCR to reprocess the multiplex PCR reads, holding one entry per CDR3 protein. The sample includes 300,000 to 350,000 distinct CDR3 sequences, less than 65% of them seen just once. Sequenced material: peripheral blood. These receptors were collected from a man aged 35 to 55 with primary liver carcinoma and hepatitis B virus infection. CDR3s include the opening cysteine and the closing phenylalanine or tryptophan. The D gene is left open where the match is weak. The size of a clone is reported for some rows only, either as once, few or many, or as a class for expanded clones.

abundance: .; len: 15; j_gene: TRBJ2-3; v_gene: TRBV4-2; d_gene: .; CDR3nt: TGTGCCAGCAGCCAAACGAACGGGGGGCCGGATACGCAGTACTTT; CDR3aa: CASSQTNGGPDTQYF
abundance: .; len: 13; j_gene: TRBJ1-2; v_gene: TRBV10-2; d_gene: .; CDR3nt: TGCGCCAACAGTGAGGGGGGGCTCTATGGCTACACCTTC; CDR3aa: CANSEGGLYGYTF
abundance: few; len: 16; j_gene: TRBJ1-2; v_gene: TRBV4-2; d_gene: TRBD1; CDR3nt: TGTGCCAGCAGCCAATATTTTGAACAGGGGAACTATGGCTACACCTTC; CDR3aa: CASSQYFEQGNYGYTF
abundance: .; len: 14; j_gene: TRBJ2-7; v_gene: TRBV6-2/TRBV6-3; d_gene: TRBD2; CDR3nt: TGTGCCAGCGTTCTCGCGGGAGTCTCCTACGAGCAGTACTTC; CDR3aa: CASVLAGVSYEQYF
abundance: few; len: 12; j_gene: TRBJ1-2; v_gene: TRBV30; d_gene: .; CDR3nt: TGTGCCTGGAGGACGGTGAACTATGGCTACACCTTC; CDR3aa: CAWRTVNYGYTF
abundance: .; len: 15; j_gene: TRBJ2-3; v_gene: TRBV7-9; d_gene: .; CDR3nt: TGTGACAGCAGCTTAGCTAGCGCTAGCACAGATACGCAGTATTTT; CDR3aa: CDSSLASASTDTQYF
abundance: .; len: 14; j_gene: TRBJ2-5; v_gene: TRBV11-2; d_gene: .; CDR3nt: TGTGTAAGCAGCCCTTCACTCGTTGGGGAGACCCAGTACTTC; CDR3aa: CVSSPSLVGETQYF
abundance: .; len: 16; j_gene: TRBJ2-3; v_gene: TRBV29-1; d_gene: .; CDR3nt: TGCAGCGTTGAATATCTAATGGTCAGGGGAACAGATACGCAGTATTTT; CDR3aa: CSVEYLMVRGTDTQYF
abundance: once; len: 16; j_gene: TRBJ2-7; v_gene: TRBV6-5; d_gene: .; CDR3nt: TGTGCCTGCAGACCCGTGTTTAGGGGGTCCAGGGGTGAGCAGTACTTC; CDR3aa: CACRPVFRGSRGEQYF
abundance: .; len: 16; j_gene: TRBJ2-3; v_gene: TRBV5-4; d_gene: .; CDR3nt: TGTGCCAGTACCTTAAGAAAACAGGGAACCACAGATACGCAGTATTTT; CDR3aa: CASTLRKQGTTDTQYF
abundance: many; len: 13; j_gene: TRBJ1-1; v_gene: TRBV11-2; d_gene: .; CDR3nt: TGTGCCAGCAGCAAGGACAGAAACACTGAAGCTTTCTTT; CDR3aa: CASSKDRNTEAFF
abundance: few; len: 12; j_gene: TRBJ2-3; v_gene: TRBV5-1; d_gene: .; CDR3nt: TGCGCCAGCAGCTCTCCATCAGATACGCAGTATTTT; CDR3aa: CASSSPSDTQYF
abundance: once; len: 16; j_gene: TRBJ2-7; v_gene: TRBV28; d_gene: .; CDR3nt: TGTGCCAGCAGTTCGCCCCAGATCGGATTCTCCTACGAGCAGTACTTC; CDR3aa: CASSSPQIGFSYEQYF
abundance: .; len: 13; j_gene: TRBJ1-2; v_gene: TRBV6-6; d_gene: .; CDR3nt: TGTGCCAACAGCCCCGGGAGGAACTATGGCTACACCTTC; CDR3aa: CANSPGRNYGYTF
abundance: .; len: 15; j_gene: TRBJ2-1; v_gene: TRBV28; d_gene: .; CDR3nt: TGTGGCAGCAGTTTCGGCGACAGCCCCTACAATGAGCAGTTCTTC; CDR3aa: CGSSFGDSPYNEQFF
abundance: .; len: 14; j_gene: TRBJ2-1; v_gene: TRBV12-3/TRBV12-4; d_gene: TRBD2; CDR3nt: TGTGACAGCTTGGGGCGGGGGGACTACAGTGAGCAGTTCTTC; CDR3aa: CDSLGRGDYSEQFF
abundance: .; len: 14; j_gene: TRBJ1-6; v_gene: TRBV11-1; d_gene: TRBD1; CDR3nt: TGTACCAGCAGCCGGACAGGGAATAATTCACCCCTTCACTTT; CDR3aa: CTSSRTGNNSPLHF
abundance: many; len: 17; j_gene: TRBJ2-4; v_gene: TRBV5-1; d_gene: TRBD1; CDR3nt: TGCGCCAGCAGCCTACTTCCGGGACAGGGGGGTAAAAACATTCAGTACTTC; CDR3aa: CASSLLPGQGGKNIQYF
abundance: .; len: 13; j_gene: TRBJ1-2; v_gene: TRBV11-2; d_gene: .; CDR3nt: TGTGCCAGAAGCTTAGTCCCGAACTATGGCTACACCTTC; CDR3aa: CARSLVPNYGYTF
abundance: .; len: 15; j_gene: TRBJ2-5; v_gene: TRBV11-2; d_gene: .; CDR3nt: TGTGCCAGCAGCTTAGTTCAGGGAGTAAGGGAGACCCAGTACTTC; CDR3aa: CASSLVQGVRETQYF
abundance: many; len: 13; j_gene: TRBJ2-5; v_gene: TRBV10-3; d_gene: .; CDR3nt: TGTGCCATCAGTGATGGGCGGGAAGAGACCCAGTACTTC; CDR3aa: CAISDGREETQYF
abundance: once; len: 15; j_gene: TRBJ2-3; v_gene: TRBV11-1; d_gene: .; CDR3nt: TGTGCCAGCAGCGCGGGGCTCCTCGACACAGATACGCAGTATTTT; CDR3aa: CASSAGLLDTDTQYF
abundance: many; len: 13; j_gene: TRBJ2-7; v_gene: TRBV6-5; d_gene: .; CDR3nt: TGTGCCAGCAGTTACTCTCCTAACTACGAGCAGTACTTC; CDR3aa: CASSYSPNYEQYF
abundance: many; len: 17; j_gene: TRBJ1-4; v_gene: TRBV6-2/TRBV6-3; d_gene: TRBD1; CDR3nt: TGTGCCAGCAGTTACAGACAGGGCGACGCAACTAATGAAAAACTGTTTTTT; CDR3aa: CASSYRQGDATNEKLFF
abundance: many; len: 12; j_gene: TRBJ1-4; v_gene: TRBV6-6; d_gene: .; CDR3nt: TGTGCCAGCAGTTACTCCGTGGAAAAACTGTTTTTT; CDR3aa: CASSYSVEKLFF
abundance: .; len: 13; j_gene: TRBJ2-7; v_gene: TRBV5-6; d_gene: .; CDR3nt: TGTGTCAGCATCCAGAGGAACTCCTACGAGCAGTACTTT; CDR3aa: CVSIQRNSYEQYF
abundance: many; len: 14; j_gene: TRBJ2-1; v_gene: TRBV11-3; d_gene: TRBD2; CDR3nt: TGTGCCAGCAGCTTAGGGACTAGCGTTGGTGAGCAGTTCTTC; CDR3aa: CASSLGTSVGEQFF
abundance: .; len: 15; j_gene: TRBJ1-2; v_gene: TRBV11-1; d_gene: .; CDR3nt: TGTGCCAGTAGCGGGTTAAGGACAGCGCGCCATGGCTACACCTTC; CDR3aa: CASSGLRTARHGYTF
abundance: few; len: 18; j_gene: TRBJ2-7; v_gene: TRBV4-2; d_gene: TRBD2; CDR3nt: TGTGCCAGCAGCCAAGAAATCCCCCCCGCGGGAGACTCCTACGAGCAGTACTTC; CDR3aa: CASSQEIPPAGDSYEQYF
abundance: .; len: 16; j_gene: TRBJ2-1; v_gene: TRBV11-2; d_gene: TRBD2; CDR3nt: TGTGCCAACAGCTTCGTGGCTAGCGGGAGTAGAGGGGAGCAGTTCTTC; CDR3aa: CANSFVASGSRGEQFF
abundance: .; len: 14; j_gene: TRBJ2-7; v_gene: TRBV11-3; d_gene: .; CDR3nt: TGTGCCAGCAGCTCTACAGGGTGCATTTACGAGCAGTACTTC; CDR3aa: CASSSTGCIYEQYF
abundance: many; len: 14; j_gene: TRBJ2-5; v_gene: TRBV11-2; d_gene: TRBD1; CDR3nt: TGTGCCAGCAGCGCAATAGGGGGCAGAGAGACCCAGTACTTC; CDR3aa: CASSAIGGRETQYF
abundance: .; len: 14; j_gene: TRBJ1-5; v_gene: TRBV12-3/TRBV12-4; d_gene: .; CDR3nt: TGTACCAGCAGTTTACAGGTAAGAGGTCAGCCCCAGCATTTT; CDR3aa: CTSSLQVRGQPQHF
abundance: .; len: 12; j_gene: TRBJ2-7; v_gene: TRBV4-1; d_gene: .; CDR3nt: TGCGCCAGCAGCCAAGATTTGGACGAGCAGTACTTC; CDR3aa: CASSQDLDEQYF
abundance: .; len: 11; j_gene: TRBJ1-1; v_gene: TRBV11-2; d_gene: .; CDR3nt: TGTACCAGCAGCTTGGACAGACGAGCTTTCTTT; CDR3aa: CTSSLDRRAFF
abundance: many; len: 14; j_gene: TRBJ1-1; v_gene: TRBV29-1; d_gene: .; CDR3nt: TGCAGCGTTGAACCCCTGACCGCGAACACTGAAGCTTTCTTT; CDR3aa: CSVEPLTANTEAFF
abundance: .; len: 13; j_gene: TRBJ2-7; v_gene: TRBV5-1; d_gene: .; CDR3nt: TGCGCCAGCAGCTTGGCCGCCTTCAATGAGCAGTACTTC; CDR3aa: CASSLAAFNEQYF
abundance: .; len: 13; j_gene: TRBJ2-7; v_gene: TRBV11-2; d_gene: .; CDR3nt: TGTACCAGCAGCTTAGACCCTGCGGGCGAGCTGTACTTC; CDR3aa: CTSSLDPAGELYF
abundance: .; len: 13; j_gene: TRBJ2-3; v_gene: TRBV5-1; d_gene: .; CDR3nt: TGCGCCAGCAGCACGGACACGACAGATATGCAGTATTTT; CDR3aa: CASSTDTTDMQYF
abundance: once; len: 16; j_gene: TRBJ2-5; v_gene: TRBV9; d_gene: TRBD2; CDR3nt: TGTGCCAGCAGCGCTAGCGGGAGAGTCCACCAAGAGACCCAGTACTTC; CDR3aa: CASSASGRVHQETQYF
abundance: many; len: 18; j_gene: TRBJ1-4; v_gene: TRBV4-1; d_gene: .; CDR3nt: TGCGCCAGCAGCCAGGACCCCGGGCGGGGACTAACTAATGAAAAACTGTTTTTT; CDR3aa: CASSQDPGRGLTNEKLFF
abundance: .; len: 13; j_gene: TRBJ2-1; v_gene: TRBV11-2; d_gene: TRBD2; CDR3nt: TGTGCGAGCAGCCCCGGGACTAGCAAAACTGTGATCTTC; CDR3aa: CASSPGTSKTVIF
abundance: .; len: 15; j_gene: TRBJ2-7; v_gene: TRBV28; d_gene: .; CDR3nt: TGTGCCAGCGCCGATGCCCAGTCTCGTACCTACGAGCAGTACTTC; CDR3aa: CASADAQSRTYEQYF
abundance: .; len: 14; j_gene: TRBJ1-1; v_gene: TRBV5-1; d_gene: .; CDR3nt: TGCGCCAGCAGCTGGTTACAGGAACCCACTGAAGCTTTCTTT; CDR3aa: CASSWLQEPTEAFF
abundance: .; len: 18; j_gene: TRBJ1-1; v_gene: TRBV11-2; d_gene: .; CDR3nt: TGTGCCAGCAGCTTAAAGGGAGGAATAGGACGGTTGAATACTGAAGCTTTCTTT; CDR3aa: CASSLKGGIGRLNTEAFF
abundance: .; len: 14; j_gene: TRBJ2-2; v_gene: TRBV30; d_gene: .; CDR3nt: TGTGCCTGGAGTGTCATTGACGGGCCCGGGGAGCTGTTTTTT; CDR3aa: CAWSVIDGPGELFF
abundance: .; len: 13; j_gene: TRBJ1-1; v_gene: TRBV29-1; d_gene: TRBD1; CDR3nt: TGCAGCGCTCCGGGACAGCTGGTGGCTGAAGCTTTCTTT; CDR3aa: CSAPGQLVAEAFF
abundance: .; len: 14; j_gene: TRBJ1-2; v_gene: TRBV5-1; d_gene: .; CDR3nt: TGCGCCAGCAGCGCAAACAGACTTAACTATGACTACACCTTC; CDR3aa: CASSANRLNYDYTF
abundance: .; len: 14; j_gene: TRBJ2-7; v_gene: TRBV11-2; d_gene: .; CDR3nt: TGTGCCAACAGCTCCGACAGGTACTCCTACGAACAGTACTTC; CDR3aa: CANSSDRYSYEQYF
abundance: few; len: 14; j_gene: TRBJ1-1; v_gene: TRBV5-1; d_gene: .; CDR3nt: TGCGCCAGCAGCGGGAAACTAGGGAACACTGAAGCTTTCTTT; CDR3aa: CASSGKLGNTEAFF
abundance: .; len: 17; j_gene: TRBJ2-1; v_gene: TRBV11-1; d_gene: TRBD2; CDR3nt: TGTGCCAGCAGCTTGAGACTAGCGGGAGCGGATCACAATGAGCAGTTCTTC; CDR3aa: CASSLRLAGADHNEQFF
abundance: .; len: 13; j_gene: TRBJ2-5; v_gene: TRBV7-9; d_gene: .; CDR3nt: TGTGCCAGCAGCTCCCACAGTGGTGATACCCAGTACTTC; CDR3aa: CASSSHSGDTQYF
abundance: .; len: 15; j_gene: TRBJ2-1; v_gene: TRBV11-2; d_gene: .; CDR3nt: TGTGCCAGCAGCATGATCGGGACCAGGTTCAATGAGCAGTTCTTC; CDR3aa: CASSMIGTRFNEQFF
abundance: .; len: 17; j_gene: TRBJ2-7; v_gene: TRBV6-2/TRBV6-3; d_gene: .; CDR3nt: TGTGCCAGCAGTTACGAACTAGTGGGAGGCCGCTCCTACAAGCAGTACTTC; CDR3aa: CASSYELVGGRSYKQYF
abundance: many; len: 16; j_gene: TRBJ1-5; v_gene: TRBV6-5; d_gene: TRBD1; CDR3nt: TGTGCCAGCAGCCATGCCAAGACAGGGGGAAATCAGCCCCAGCATTTT; CDR3aa: CASSHAKTGGNQPQHF
abundance: .; len: 14; j_gene: TRBJ2-1; v_gene: TRBV19; d_gene: .; CDR3nt: TGTCCCAGTAGTATGATACTAGCCGCCAATGAGCAGTTCTTC; CDR3aa: CPSSMILAANEQFF
abundance: many; len: 15; j_gene: TRBJ2-1; v_gene: TRBV6-1; d_gene: .; CDR3nt: TGTGCCAGCAGAGCCCAGGGCCGCTCCTACAATGAGCAGTTCTTC; CDR3aa: CASRAQGRSYNEQFF